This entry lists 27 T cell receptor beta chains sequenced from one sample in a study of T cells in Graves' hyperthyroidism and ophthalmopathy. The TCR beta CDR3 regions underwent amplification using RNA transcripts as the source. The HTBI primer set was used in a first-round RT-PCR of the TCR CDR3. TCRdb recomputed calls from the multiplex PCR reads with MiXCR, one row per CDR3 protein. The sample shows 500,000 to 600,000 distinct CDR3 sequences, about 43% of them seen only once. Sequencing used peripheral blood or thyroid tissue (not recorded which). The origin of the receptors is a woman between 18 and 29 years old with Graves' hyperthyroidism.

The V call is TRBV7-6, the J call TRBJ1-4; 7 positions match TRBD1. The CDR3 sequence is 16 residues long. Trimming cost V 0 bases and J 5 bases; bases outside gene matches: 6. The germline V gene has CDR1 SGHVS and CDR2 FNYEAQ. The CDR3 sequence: CASSLAPGQPNEKLFF. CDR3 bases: TGTGCCAGCAGCTTAGCACCGGGACAGCCGAATGAAAAACTGTTTTTT.

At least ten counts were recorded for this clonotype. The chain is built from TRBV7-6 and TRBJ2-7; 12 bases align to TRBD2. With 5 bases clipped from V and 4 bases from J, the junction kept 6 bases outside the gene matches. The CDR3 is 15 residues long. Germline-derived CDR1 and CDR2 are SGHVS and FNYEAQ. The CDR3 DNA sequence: TGTGCCAGCAGCGTCACTAGCGGGAGGATTTACGAGCAGTACTTC. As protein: CASSVTSGRIYEQYF.

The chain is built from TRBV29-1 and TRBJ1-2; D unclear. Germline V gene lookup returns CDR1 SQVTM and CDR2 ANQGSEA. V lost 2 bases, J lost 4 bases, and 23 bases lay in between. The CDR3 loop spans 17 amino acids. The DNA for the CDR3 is TGCAGCGTTGAAAGTGGTACGGACCCCCCCGGGATCTATGGCTACACCTTC. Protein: CSVESGTDPPGIYGYTF.

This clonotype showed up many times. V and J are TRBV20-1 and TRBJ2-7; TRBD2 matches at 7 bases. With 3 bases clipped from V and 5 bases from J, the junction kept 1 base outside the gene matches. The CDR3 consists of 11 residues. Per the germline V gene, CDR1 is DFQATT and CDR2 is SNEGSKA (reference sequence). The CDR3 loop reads CSASRGDEQYF. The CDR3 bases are TGCAGTGCTAGTCGGGGGGACGAGCAGTACTTC.

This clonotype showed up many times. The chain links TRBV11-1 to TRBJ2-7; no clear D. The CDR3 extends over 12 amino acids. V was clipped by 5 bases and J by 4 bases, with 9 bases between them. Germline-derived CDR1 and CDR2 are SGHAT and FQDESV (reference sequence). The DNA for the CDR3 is TGTGCCAGCAGCCCAATCGGTTACGAGCAGTACTTC. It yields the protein CASSPIGYEQYF. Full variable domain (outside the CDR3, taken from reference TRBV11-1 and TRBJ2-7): EAEVAQSPRYKITEKSQAVAFWCDPISGHATLYWYRQILGQGPELLVQFQDESVVDDSQLPKDRFSAERLKGVDSTLKIQPAELGDSAMYLCASSPIGYEQYFGPGTRLTVT.

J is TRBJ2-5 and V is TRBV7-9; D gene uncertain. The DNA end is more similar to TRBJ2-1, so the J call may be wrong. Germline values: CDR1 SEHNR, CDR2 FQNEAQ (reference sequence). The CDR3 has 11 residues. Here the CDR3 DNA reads TGTGCCAGCAGCTTACCCGTAGAGCAGTTCTTC. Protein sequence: CASSLPVEQFF.

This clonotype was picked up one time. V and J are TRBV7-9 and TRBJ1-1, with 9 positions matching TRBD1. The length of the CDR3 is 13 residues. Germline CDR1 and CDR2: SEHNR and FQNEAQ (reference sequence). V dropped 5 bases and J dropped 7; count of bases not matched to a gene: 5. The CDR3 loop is CASSPGTGYEAFF. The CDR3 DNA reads TGTGCCAGCAGCCCGGGGACAGGGTATGAAGCTTTCTTT.

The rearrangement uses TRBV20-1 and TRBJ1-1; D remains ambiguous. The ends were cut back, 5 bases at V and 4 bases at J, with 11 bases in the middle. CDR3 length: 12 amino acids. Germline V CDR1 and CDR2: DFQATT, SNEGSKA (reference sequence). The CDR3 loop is CSACPGSTEAFF. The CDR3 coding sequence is TGCAGTGCTTGCCCCGGGAGCACTGAAGCTTTCTTT.

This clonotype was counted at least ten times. The CDR3 here is CASSQQARDGSPLHF. Here the CDR3 DNA reads TGTGCCAGCAGCCAGCAGGCCAGGGACGGTTCACCCCTCCACTTT. The chain couples TRBV7-8 to TRBJ1-6, with D perhaps matching TRBD1 (5 bases). The V gene lost 5 bases and the J gene lost 9 bases, with 17 bases spanning the gap. Germline CDR1 reads SGHVS; CDR2 reads FQNEAQ. The length of the CDR3 is 15 residues.

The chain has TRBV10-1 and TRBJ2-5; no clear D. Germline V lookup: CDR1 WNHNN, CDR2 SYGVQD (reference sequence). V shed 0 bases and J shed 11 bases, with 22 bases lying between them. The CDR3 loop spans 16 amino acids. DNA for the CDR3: TGCGCCAGCAGTGAGTCAGGGCTAGGTCTTTACAATGAGCAGTACTTC. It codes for CASSESGLGLYNEQYF.

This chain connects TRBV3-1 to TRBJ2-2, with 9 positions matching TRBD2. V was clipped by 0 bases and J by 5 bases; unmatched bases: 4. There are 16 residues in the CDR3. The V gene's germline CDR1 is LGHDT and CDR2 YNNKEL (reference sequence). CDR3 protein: CASSQDVAGETGELFF. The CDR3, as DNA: TGTGCCAGCAGCCAAGATGTAGCGGGAGAAACCGGGGAGCTGTTTTTT.

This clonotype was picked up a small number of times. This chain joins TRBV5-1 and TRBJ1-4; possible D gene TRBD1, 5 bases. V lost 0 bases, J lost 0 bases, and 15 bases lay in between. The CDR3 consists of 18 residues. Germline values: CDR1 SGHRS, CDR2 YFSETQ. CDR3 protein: CASSLGQTNITTNEKLFF. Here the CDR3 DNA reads TGCGCCAGCAGCTTGGGACAGACAAATATTACAACTAATGAAAAACTGTTTTTT. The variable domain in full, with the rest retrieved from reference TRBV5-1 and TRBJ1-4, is KAGVTQTPRYLIKTRGQQVTLSCSPISGHRSVSWYQQTPGQGLQFLFEYFSETQRNKGNFPGRFSGRQFSNSRSEMNVSTLELGDSALYLCASSLGQTNITTNEKLFFGSGTQLSVL.

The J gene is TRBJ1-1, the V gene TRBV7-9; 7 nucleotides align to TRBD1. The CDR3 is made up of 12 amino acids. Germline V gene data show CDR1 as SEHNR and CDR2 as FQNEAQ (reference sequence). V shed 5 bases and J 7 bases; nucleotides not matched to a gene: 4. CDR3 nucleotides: TGTGCCAGCAGCGGCCGGGACAGTGAAGCTTTCTTT. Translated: CASSGRDSEAFF.

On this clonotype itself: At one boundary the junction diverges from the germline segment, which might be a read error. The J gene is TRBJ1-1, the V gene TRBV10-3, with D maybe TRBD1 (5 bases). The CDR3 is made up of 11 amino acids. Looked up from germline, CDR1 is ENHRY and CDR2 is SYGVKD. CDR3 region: CAISESLTALF. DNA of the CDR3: TGTGCCATCAGTGAGTCTCTGACAGCTCTCTTT.

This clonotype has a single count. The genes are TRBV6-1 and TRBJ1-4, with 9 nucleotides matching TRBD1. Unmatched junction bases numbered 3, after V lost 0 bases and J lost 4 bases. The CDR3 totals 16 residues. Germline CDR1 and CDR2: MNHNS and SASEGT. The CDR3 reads CASSEAEDRGNEKLFF. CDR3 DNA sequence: TGTGCCAGCAGTGAAGCTGAGGACAGGGGTAATGAAAAACTGTTTTTT.

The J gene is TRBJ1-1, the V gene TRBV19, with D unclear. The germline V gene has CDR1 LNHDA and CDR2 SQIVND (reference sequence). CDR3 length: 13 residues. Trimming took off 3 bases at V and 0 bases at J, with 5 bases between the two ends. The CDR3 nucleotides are TGTGCCAGTAGTATGCCGATGAACACTGAAGCTTTCTTT. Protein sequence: CASSMPMNTEAFF.

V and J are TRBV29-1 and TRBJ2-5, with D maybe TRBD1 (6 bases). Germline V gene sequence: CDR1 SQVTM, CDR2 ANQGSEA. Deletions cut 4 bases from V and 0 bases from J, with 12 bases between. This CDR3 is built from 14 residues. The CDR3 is CSVGQATYQETQYF. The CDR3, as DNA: TGCAGCGTTGGACAGGCAACCTACCAAGAGACCCAGTACTTC.

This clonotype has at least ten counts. CDR3 sequence: CSLKVARETQYF. CDR3 DNA sequence: TGCAGCCTGAAGGTCGCCCGGGAGACCCAGTACTTC. The rearrangement uses TRBV29-1 and TRBJ2-5, with D unclear. Germline CDR1 and CDR2: SQVTM and ANQGSEA. V dropped 8 bases and J dropped 5 bases, with 15 bases sitting between them. The CDR3 spans 12 residues. Filled out from reference TRBV29-1 and TRBJ2-5, the complete variable domain reads SAVISQKPSRDICQRGTSLTIQCQVDSQVTMMFWYRQQPGQSLTLIATANQGSEATYESGFVIDKFPISRPNLTFSTLTVSNMSPEDSSIYLCSLKVARETQYFGPGTRLLVL.

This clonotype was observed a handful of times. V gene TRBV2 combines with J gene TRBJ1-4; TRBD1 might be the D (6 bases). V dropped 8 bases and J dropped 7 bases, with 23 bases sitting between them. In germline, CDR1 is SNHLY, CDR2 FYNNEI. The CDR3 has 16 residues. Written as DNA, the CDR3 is TGTGCCAGCTCATCGCCGGCAGGGGTTATTGGTGAAAAACTGTTTTTT. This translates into CASSSPAGVIGEKLFF.

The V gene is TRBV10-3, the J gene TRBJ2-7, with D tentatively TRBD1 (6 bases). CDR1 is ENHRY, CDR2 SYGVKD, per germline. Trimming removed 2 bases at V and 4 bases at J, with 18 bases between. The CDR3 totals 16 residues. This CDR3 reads CAISEDRLGFSYEQYF. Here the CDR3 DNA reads TGTGCCATCAGTGAGGACAGGTTGGGGTTTTCTTACGAGCAGTACTTC.

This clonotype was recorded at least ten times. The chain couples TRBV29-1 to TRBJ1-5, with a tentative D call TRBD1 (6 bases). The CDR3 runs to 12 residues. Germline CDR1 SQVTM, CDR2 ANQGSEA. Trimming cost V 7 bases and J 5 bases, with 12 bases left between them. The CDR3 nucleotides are TGCAGCGCACAGGGAGGGGATCAGCCCCAGCATTTT. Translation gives CSAQGGDQPQHF.

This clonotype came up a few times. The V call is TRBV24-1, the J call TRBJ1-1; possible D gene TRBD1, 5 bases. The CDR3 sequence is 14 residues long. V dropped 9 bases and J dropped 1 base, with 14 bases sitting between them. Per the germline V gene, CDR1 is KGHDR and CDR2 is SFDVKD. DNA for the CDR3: TGTGCCACCGCCCGTTCAGGGAGGAACACTGAAGCTTTCTTT. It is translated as CATARSGRNTEAFF.

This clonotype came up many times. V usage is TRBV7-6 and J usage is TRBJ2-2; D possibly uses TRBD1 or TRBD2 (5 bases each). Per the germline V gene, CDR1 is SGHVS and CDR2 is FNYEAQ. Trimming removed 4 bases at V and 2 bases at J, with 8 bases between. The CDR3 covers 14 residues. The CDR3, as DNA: TGTGCCAGCAGCTGGGACGCAAACACCGGGGAGCTGTTTTTT. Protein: CASSWDANTGELFF.

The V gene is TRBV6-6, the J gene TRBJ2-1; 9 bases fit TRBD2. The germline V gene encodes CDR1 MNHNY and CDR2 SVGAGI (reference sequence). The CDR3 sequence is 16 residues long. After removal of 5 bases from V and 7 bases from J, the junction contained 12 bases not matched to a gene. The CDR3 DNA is TGTGCCAGCAGTGATAATTGGGCGGGAGGGCCTAATGAGCAGTTCTTC. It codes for CASSDNWAGGPNEQFF.

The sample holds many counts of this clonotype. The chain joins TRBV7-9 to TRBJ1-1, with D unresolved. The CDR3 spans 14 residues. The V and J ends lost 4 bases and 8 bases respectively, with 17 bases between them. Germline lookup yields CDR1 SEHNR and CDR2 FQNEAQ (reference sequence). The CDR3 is CASSSPVAGGEAFF. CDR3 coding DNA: TGTGCCAGCAGCTCCCCGGTCGCAGGCGGGGAAGCTTTCTTT.

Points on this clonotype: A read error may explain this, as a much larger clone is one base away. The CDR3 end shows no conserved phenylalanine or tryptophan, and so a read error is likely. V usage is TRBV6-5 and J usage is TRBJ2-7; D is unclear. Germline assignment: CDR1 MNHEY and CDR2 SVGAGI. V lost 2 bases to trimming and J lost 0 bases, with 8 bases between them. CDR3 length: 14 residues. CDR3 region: CASSYVGVSYEQYS. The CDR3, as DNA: TGTGCCAGCAGTTACGTCGGCGTCTCCTACGAGCAGTACTCC.

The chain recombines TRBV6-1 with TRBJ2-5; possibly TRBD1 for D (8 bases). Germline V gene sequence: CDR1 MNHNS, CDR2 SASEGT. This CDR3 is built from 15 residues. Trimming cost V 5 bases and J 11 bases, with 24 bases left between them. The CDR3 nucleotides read TGTGCCAGCAGTCGTACAGGGGGGGTCACAGATACGCAGTACTTC. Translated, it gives CASSRTGGVTDTQYF.